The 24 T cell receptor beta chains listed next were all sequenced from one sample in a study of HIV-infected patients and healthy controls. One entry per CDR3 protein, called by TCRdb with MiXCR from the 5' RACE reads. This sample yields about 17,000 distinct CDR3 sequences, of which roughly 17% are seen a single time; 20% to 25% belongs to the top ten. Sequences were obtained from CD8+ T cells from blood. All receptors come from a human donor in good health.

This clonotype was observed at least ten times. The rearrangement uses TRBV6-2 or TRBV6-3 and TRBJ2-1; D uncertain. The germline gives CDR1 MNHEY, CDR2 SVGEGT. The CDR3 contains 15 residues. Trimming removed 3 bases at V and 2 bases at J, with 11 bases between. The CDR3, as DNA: TGTGCCAGCAGTTATGTCGGGTCACCCTACAATGAGCAGTTCTTC. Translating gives CASSYVGSPYNEQFF.

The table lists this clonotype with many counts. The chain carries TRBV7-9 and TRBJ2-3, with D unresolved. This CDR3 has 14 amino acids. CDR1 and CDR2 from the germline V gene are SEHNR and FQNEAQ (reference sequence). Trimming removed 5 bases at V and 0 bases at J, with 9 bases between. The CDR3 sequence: CASSPPTSTDTQYF. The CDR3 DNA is TGTGCCAGCAGCCCCCCGACAAGCACAGATACGCAGTATTTT. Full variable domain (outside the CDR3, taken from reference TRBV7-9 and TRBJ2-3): DTGVSQNPRHKITKRGQNVTFRCDPISEHNRLYWYRQTLGQGPEFLTYFQNEAQLEKSRLLSDRFSAERPKGSFSTLEIQRTEQGDSAMYLCASSPPTSTDTQYFGPGTRLTVL.

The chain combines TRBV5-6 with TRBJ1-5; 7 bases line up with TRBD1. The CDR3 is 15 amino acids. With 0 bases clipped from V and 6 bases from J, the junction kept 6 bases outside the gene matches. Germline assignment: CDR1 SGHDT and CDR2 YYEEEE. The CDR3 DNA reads TGTGCCAGCAGCTTGGGGCAGGGGGTCGGTCAGCCCCAGCATTTT. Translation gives CASSLGQGVGQPQHF.

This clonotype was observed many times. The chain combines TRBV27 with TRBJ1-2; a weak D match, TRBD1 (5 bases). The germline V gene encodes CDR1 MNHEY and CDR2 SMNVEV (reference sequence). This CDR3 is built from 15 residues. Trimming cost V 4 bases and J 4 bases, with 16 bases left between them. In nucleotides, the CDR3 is TGTGCCAGCAGTTCAGGAACAGGACCAATCTATGGCTACACCTTC. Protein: CASSSGTGPIYGYTF.

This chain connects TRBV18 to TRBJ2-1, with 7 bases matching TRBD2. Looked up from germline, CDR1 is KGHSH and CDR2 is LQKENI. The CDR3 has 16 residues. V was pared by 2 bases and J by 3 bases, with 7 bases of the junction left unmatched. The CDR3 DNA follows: TGTGCCAGCTCACCAGACGGCGGGAGCAACTACAATGAGCAGTTCTTC. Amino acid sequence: CASSPDGGSNYNEQFF. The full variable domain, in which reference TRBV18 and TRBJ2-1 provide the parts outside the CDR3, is NAGVMQNPRHLVRRRGQEARLRCSPMKGHSHVYWYRQLPEEGLKFMVYLQKENIIDESGMPKERFSAEFPKEGPSILRIQQVVRGDSAAYFCASSPDGGSNYNEQFFGPGTRLTVL.

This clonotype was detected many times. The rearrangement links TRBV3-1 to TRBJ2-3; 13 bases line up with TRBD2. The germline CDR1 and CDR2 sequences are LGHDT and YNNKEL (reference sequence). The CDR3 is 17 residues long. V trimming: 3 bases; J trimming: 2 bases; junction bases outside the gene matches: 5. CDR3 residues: CASSQGGTSGDTDTQYF. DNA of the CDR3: TGTGCCAGCAGCCAGGGAGGGACTAGCGGGGACACAGATACGCAGTATTTT.

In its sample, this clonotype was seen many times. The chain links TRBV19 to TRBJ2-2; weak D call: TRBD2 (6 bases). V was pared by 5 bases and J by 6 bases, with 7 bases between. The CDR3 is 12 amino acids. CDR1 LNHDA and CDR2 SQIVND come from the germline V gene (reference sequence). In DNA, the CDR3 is TGTGCCAGTAGTCGGGGGTCCGGGGAGCTGTTTTTT. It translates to CASSRGSGELFF.

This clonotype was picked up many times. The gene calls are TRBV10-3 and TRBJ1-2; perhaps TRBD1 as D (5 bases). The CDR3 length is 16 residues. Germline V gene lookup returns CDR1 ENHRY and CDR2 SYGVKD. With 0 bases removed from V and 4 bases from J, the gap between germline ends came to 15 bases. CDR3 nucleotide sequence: TGTGCCATCAGTGAGTCCGGGACGCAGCTCTTCTATGGCTACACCTTC. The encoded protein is CAISESGTQLFYGYTF.

In DNA, the CDR3 is TGCGCCAGCAGCCAAGATCGGGAGAGTGCCCCCCCGAACACTGAAGCTTTCTTT. Translation gives CASSQDRESAPPNTEAFF. The V and J genes are TRBV4-3 and TRBJ1-1; D gene ambiguous. Germline assignment: CDR1 LGHNA and CDR2 YSLEER. This CDR3 contains 18 residues. With 0 bases removed from V and 1 base from J, the gap between germline ends came to 18 bases.

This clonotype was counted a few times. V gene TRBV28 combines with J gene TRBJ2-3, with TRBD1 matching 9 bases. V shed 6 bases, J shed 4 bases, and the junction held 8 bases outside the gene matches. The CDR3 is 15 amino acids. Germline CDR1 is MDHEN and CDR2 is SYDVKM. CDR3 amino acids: CASSQGQGEADTQYF. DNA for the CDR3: TGTGCCAGCAGCCAGGGACAGGGAGAGGCAGATACGCAGTATTTT.

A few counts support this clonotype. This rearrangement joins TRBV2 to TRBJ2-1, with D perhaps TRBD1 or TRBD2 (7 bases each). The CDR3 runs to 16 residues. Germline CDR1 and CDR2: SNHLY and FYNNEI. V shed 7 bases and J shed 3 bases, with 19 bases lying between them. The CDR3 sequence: CASIEQGRGVYNEQFF. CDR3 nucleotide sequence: TGTGCCAGCATAGAACAGGGGAGGGGTGTCTACAATGAGCAGTTCTTC.

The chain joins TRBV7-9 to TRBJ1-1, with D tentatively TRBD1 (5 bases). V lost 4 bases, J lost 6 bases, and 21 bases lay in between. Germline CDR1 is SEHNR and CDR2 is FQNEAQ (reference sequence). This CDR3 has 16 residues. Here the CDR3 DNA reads TGTGCCAGCAGCTCCCCGAGGGCCAGGGTAGAGGCTGAAGCTTTCTTT. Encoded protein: CASSSPRARVEAEAFF.

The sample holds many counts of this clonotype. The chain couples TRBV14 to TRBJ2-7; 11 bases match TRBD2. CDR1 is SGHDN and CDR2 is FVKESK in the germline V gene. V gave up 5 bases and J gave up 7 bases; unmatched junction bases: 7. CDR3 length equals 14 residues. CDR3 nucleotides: TGTGCCAGCAGCTTCACTAGCGGGGGAGTGGAGCAGTACTTC. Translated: CASSFTSGGVEQYF.

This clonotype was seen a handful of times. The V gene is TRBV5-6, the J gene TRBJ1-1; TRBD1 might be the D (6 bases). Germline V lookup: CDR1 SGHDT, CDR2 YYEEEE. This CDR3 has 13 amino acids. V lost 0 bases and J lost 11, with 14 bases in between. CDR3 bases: TGTGCCAGCAGCTTGGGACAGGTCAACGATGCTTTCTTT. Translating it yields CASSLGQVNDAFF.

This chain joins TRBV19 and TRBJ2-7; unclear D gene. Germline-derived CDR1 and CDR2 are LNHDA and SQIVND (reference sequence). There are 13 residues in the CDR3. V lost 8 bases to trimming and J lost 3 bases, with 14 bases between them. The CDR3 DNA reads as TGTGCCAGTGCTGAGACTTTCAACTACGAGCAGTACTTC. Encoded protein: CASAETFNYEQYF.

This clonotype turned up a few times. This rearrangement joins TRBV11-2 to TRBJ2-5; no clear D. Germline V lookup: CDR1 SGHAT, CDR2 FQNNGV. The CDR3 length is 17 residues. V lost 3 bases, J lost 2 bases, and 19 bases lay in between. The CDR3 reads CASSFGPYKAQQETQYF. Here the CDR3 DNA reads TGTGCCAGCAGCTTTGGCCCCTACAAAGCCCAACAAGAGACCCAGTACTTC.

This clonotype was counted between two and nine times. The CDR3: CASSLLPGAGSHGYTF. CDR3 nucleotide sequence: TGCGCCAGCAGCTTATTACCTGGCGCGGGATCTCATGGCTACACCTTC. J is TRBJ1-2 and V is TRBV5-1; no definite D call. The V gene's germline CDR1 is SGHRS and CDR2 YFSETQ. The V end was cut by 2 bases, the J end by 6 bases, with 20 bases between. CDR3 length equals 16 residues.

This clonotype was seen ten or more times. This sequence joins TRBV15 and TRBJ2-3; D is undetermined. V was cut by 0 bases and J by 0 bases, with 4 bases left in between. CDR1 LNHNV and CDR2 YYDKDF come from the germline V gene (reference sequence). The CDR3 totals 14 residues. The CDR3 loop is CATSRETSTDTQYF. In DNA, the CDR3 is TGTGCCACCAGCAGAGAAACTAGCACAGATACGCAGTATTTT.

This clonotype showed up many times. The CDR3 loop reads CSAGGSSYEQYF. For the CDR3, the DNA is TGCAGCGCCGGGGGGAGCTCCTACGAGCAGTACTTC. The gene calls are TRBV29-1 and TRBJ2-7; 7 bases line up with TRBD2. V trimming: 7 bases; J trimming: 0 bases; junction bases outside the gene matches: 3. Looked up from germline, CDR1 is SQVTM and CDR2 is ANQGSEA. CDR3 length: 12 amino acids.

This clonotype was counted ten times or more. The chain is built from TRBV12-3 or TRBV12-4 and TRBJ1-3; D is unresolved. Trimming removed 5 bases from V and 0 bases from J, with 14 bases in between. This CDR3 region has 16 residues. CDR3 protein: CASSPSSRSSGNTIYF. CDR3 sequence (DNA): TGTGCCAGCAGTCCTAGCTCTCGAAGCTCTGGAAACACCATATATTTT.

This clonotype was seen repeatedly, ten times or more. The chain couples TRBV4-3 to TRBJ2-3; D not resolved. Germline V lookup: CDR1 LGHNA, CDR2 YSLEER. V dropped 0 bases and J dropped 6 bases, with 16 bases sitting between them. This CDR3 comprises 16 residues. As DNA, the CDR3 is TGCGCCAGCAGCCAAGATGTAGCCAGAATTGGGGATACGCAGTATTTT. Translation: CASSQDVARIGDTQYF.

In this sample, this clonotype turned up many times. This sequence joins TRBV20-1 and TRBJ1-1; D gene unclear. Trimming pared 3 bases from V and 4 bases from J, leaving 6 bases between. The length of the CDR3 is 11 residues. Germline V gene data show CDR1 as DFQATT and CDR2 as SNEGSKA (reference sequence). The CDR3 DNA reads TGCAGTGCTAGTTCCGGCACTGAAGCTTTCTTT. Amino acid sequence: CSASSGTEAFF.

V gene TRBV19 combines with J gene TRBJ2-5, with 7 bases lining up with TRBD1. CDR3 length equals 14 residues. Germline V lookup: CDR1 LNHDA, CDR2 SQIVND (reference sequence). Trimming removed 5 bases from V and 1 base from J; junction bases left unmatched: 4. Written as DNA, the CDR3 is TGTGCCAGTAGTTCCCGGACAGGCCAAGAGACCCAGTACTTC. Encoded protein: CASSSRTGQETQYF. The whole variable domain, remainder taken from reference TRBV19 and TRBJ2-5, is DGGITQSPKYLFRKEGQNVTLSCEQNLNHDAMYWYRQDPGQGLRLIYYSQIVNDFQKGDIAEGYSVSREKKESFPLTVTSAQKNPTAFYLCASSSRTGQETQYFGPGTRLLVL.

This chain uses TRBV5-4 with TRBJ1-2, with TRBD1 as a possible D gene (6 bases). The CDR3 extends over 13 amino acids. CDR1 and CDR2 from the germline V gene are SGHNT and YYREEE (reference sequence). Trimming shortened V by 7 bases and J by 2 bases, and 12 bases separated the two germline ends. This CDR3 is CASGTQGNYGYTF. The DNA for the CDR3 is TGTGCCAGCGGAACACAGGGAAACTATGGCTACACCTTC.